The 29 T cell receptor beta chains below all came from one sample that was sequenced in a study of shared clonotypes between healthy human individuals. Profiling relied on immunoSEQ multiplex PCR, and the TCRdb table lists in-frame clones only, not all of them. This sample has a few million clones, with more than 85% found just once. Sequencing was carried out using naive CD4+ T cells from PBMCs. Stated subset: CD45RA+ positively selected. The source of these receptors is a man aged 18 to 30 in good health. Some clones in this sample may be carry-over from other donors' samples.

The rearrangement uses TRBV4-2 and TRBJ2-2, with D possibly being TRBD2 (5 bases). The CDR3 covers 19 residues. Germline loops: CDR1 LGHNA, CDR2 YNFKEQ. V lost 0 bases to trimming and J lost 0 bases, with 17 bases between them. The CDR3 sequence is CASSQEGFRGSANTGELFF. In DNA, the CDR3 is TGTGCCAGCAGCCAAGAAGGGTTTCGCGGGTCCGCGAACACCGGGGAGCTGTTTTTT.

The chain links TRBV27 to TRBJ2-3, with TRBD2 identical over 10 bases. Germline CDR1 MNHEY, CDR2 SMNVEV (reference sequence). Unmatched junction bases numbered 5, after V lost 2 bases and J lost 3 bases. The CDR3 is 16 amino acids. The CDR3 coding sequence is TGTGCCAGCAGTTTAATCAAGACTAGCGGGACAGATACGCAGTATTTT. Its protein is CASSLIKTSGTDTQYF.

This clone appeared a few times. The V gene is TRBV7-9, the J gene TRBJ1-5, with D unclear. CDR1 and CDR2 (germline): SEHNR, FQNEAQ (reference sequence). The length of the CDR3 is 13 residues. V lost 5 bases, J lost 6 bases, and 11 bases lay in between. DNA for the CDR3: TGTGCCAGCAGCACAGAGGGTGGTCAGCCCCAGCATTTT. Translated, it gives CASSTEGGQPQHF.

The J gene is TRBJ1-1, the V gene TRBV7-2; weak D call: TRBD1 (5 bases). The ends were cut back, 5 bases at V and 0 bases at J, with 10 bases in the middle. This CDR3 spans 14 amino acids. Looked up from germline, CDR1 is SGHTA and CDR2 is FQGNSA. DNA for the CDR3: TGTGCCAGCAGCGTGACAGTCATGAACACTGAAGCTTTCTTT. Translation: CASSVTVMNTEAFF.

This chain uses TRBV4-1 with TRBJ2-2; TRBD2 matches 7 bases. After removal of 3 bases from V and 3 bases from J, the junction contained 13 bases not matched to a gene. CDR1 and CDR2 from the germline V gene are MGHRA and YSYEKL. The CDR3 loop spans 18 amino acids. The CDR3 is CASSHINRGLVYTGELFF. The CDR3 nucleotides read TGCGCCAGCAGCCATATAAACCGCGGACTAGTATACACCGGGGAGCTGTTTTTT.

The rearrangement uses TRBV7-3 and TRBJ2-1; 11 bases fit TRBD2. The germline CDR1 and CDR2 sequences are SGHTA and FQGTGA. Trimming took 4 bases from V and 4 from J; bases not matched to a gene: 6. CDR3 length equals 16 residues. The CDR3 protein is CASSSTTSGTYNEQFF. DNA for the CDR3: TGTGCCAGCAGCTCAACGACTAGCGGGACTTACAATGAGCAGTTCTTC.

A single count supports this clone. The rearrangement links TRBV4-3 to TRBJ2-7, with D hard to call. Trimming took off 0 bases at V and 2 bases at J, with 8 bases between the two ends. This CDR3 comprises 14 residues. Germline V CDR1 and CDR2: LGHNA, YSLEER. Here the CDR3 reads CASSQDAYAYEQYF. CDR3 sequence (DNA): TGCGCCAGCAGCCAAGACGCTTATGCCTACGAGCAGTACTTC.

V is TRBV10-3 and J is TRBJ1-4; no firm D call. The germline V and J ends were trimmed by 3 bases and 5 bases, with 4 bases remaining between them. Germline V gene lookup returns CDR1 ENHRY and CDR2 SYGVKD. The CDR3 is 12 amino acids. The CDR3 sequence is CAISEANEKLFF. As DNA, the CDR3 is TGTGCCATCAGTGAAGCAAATGAAAAACTGTTTTTT.

This sequence joins TRBV5-1 and TRBJ2-1, with 10 bases that match TRBD2. The CDR3 covers 16 residues. After removal of 9 bases from V and 9 bases from J, the junction contained 18 bases not matched to a gene. The germline gives CDR1 SGHRS, CDR2 YFSETQ. The CDR3 loop is CATSALPSGSFGEQFF. The CDR3 DNA sequence: TGCGCCACCTCGGCCCTGCCTAGCGGGAGTTTTGGTGAGCAGTTCTTC. Full variable domain (rest looked up from reference TRBV5-1 and TRBJ2-1): KAGVTQTPRYLIKTRGQQVTLSCSPISGHRSVSWYQQTPGQGLQFLFEYFSETQRNKGNFPGRFSGRQFSNSRSEMNVSTLELGDSALYLCATSALPSGSFGEQFFGPGTRLTVL.

Note on this clone: The sample contains more than one DNA sequence encoding this CDR3. The V call is TRBV2, the J call TRBJ1-1; 7 bases are shared with TRBD1. With V trimmed by 8 bases and J by 1 base, 4 bases remained unmatched. CDR1 SNHLY and CDR2 FYNNEI come from the germline V gene. This CDR3 is built from 13 residues. CDR3 in DNA: TGTGCCAGCCGGGGACAGTGGAACACTGAAGCTTTCTTT. This gives the protein CASRGQWNTEAFF.

Comment on this clone: Sequence at one end of the junction differs from germline and may be a read error. The same CDR3 can be traced to other DNA sequences in this sample. The V call is TRBV11-2, the J call TRBJ1-1, with D perhaps TRBD1 (5 bases). This CDR3 comprises 13 residues. The germline gives CDR1 SGHAT, CDR2 FQNNGV. The CDR3, as DNA: TGTGCCAGTAGCTTTGGGCAGGGCTGGAAAGCTTTCTTT. Translated: CASSFGQGWKAFF.

This clone has a single count. The chain carries TRBV2 and TRBJ1-1, with D possibly TRBD1 on 6 matching bases. Germline loops: CDR1 SNHLY, CDR2 FYNNEI. The CDR3 sequence is 14 residues long. V gave up 6 bases and J gave up 3 bases, with 14 bases separating them. CDR3 sequence (DNA): TGTGCCAGCAGGAGGGGGGGCTCGGACACTGAAGCTTTCTTT. Its protein product is CASRRGGSDTEAFF.

The rearrangement links TRBV6-4 to TRBJ2-3, with TRBD2 matching 12 bases. The J segment lost 6 bases and the V segment lost 7 bases, leaving 5 bases of the junction unmatched. This CDR3 is built from 14 residues. The V gene's germline CDR1 is MRHNA and CDR2 SNTAGT. The CDR3 bases are TGTGCCAGCAAACGACTAGCGGGAGCTGATACGCAGTATTTT. This gives the protein CASKRLAGADTQYF.

This clone was counted a few times. This chain connects TRBV2 to TRBJ2-1; perhaps TRBD2 as D (5 bases). The CDR3 spans 13 residues. The germline V gene has CDR1 SNHLY and CDR2 FYNNEI. Trimming took off 7 bases at V and 4 bases at J, with 11 bases between the two ends. DNA of the CDR3: TGTGCCAGCACTCGGACTGGATACAATGAGCAGTTCTTC. It encodes CASTRTGYNEQFF. Full variable domain (remainder filled in from reference TRBV2 and TRBJ2-1): EPEVTQTPSHQVTQMGQEVILRCVPISNHLYFYWYRQILGQKVEFLVSFYNNEISEKSEIFDDQFSVERPDGSNFTLKIRSTKLEDSAMYFCASTRTGYNEQFFGPGTRLTVL.

The gene calls are TRBV7-8 and TRBJ1-2; no reliable D call. Germline CDR1 and CDR2: SGHVS and FQNEAQ. The CDR3 has 14 residues. V lost 1 base, J lost 4 bases, and 10 bases lay in between. The CDR3 reads CASSLGWQPYGYTF. CDR3 nucleotides: TGTGCCAGCAGCTTAGGCTGGCAGCCCTATGGCTACACCTTC.

The CDR3 here is CASSVVGGSEQFF. The CDR3 DNA is TGTGCCAGCAGCGTAGTGGGAGGGAGTGAGCAGTTCTTC. The chain couples TRBV9 to TRBJ2-1; TRBD2 agrees at 7 bases. The V segment lost 0 bases and the J segment 9 bases; nucleotides outside the gene matches: 3. CDR3 length equals 13 residues. Germline values: CDR1 SGDLS, CDR2 YYNGEE.

Comments on this clone: The sample has other DNA sequences that encode this CDR3 too. V and J are TRBV5-1 and TRBJ2-7, with D possibly being TRBD2 (6 bases). Between the trimmed V and J ends, which lost 0 bases and 0 bases, there was a span of 10 bases. Germline V lookup: CDR1 SGHRS, CDR2 YFSETQ. CDR3 length: 15 residues. CDR3 protein: CASSLGAGISYEQYF. CDR3 bases: TGCGCCAGCAGCTTGGGCGCGGGGATCTCCTACGAGCAGTACTTC.

This clone is a singleton in its sample. The V call is TRBV21-1, the J call TRBJ2-1; the table's D call of TRBD1 was not tested on the DNA. TRBV21-1 is listed as a pseudogene. This CDR3 comprises 16 residues. Here the CDR3 DNA reads TGTGCCAGCAGCCTAAAAGACAGGGTGACCTACAATGAGCAGTTCTTC. This sequence encodes CASSLKDRVTYNEQFF.

This clone was counted only a few times. V usage is TRBV5-6 and J usage is TRBJ2-7, with D perhaps assigned TRBD1 or TRBD2 (5 bases each). The CDR3 consists of 13 residues. Germline lookup yields CDR1 SGHDT and CDR2 YYEEEE. Trimming took off 2 bases at V and 5 bases at J, with 11 bases between the two ends. The CDR3 DNA reads TGTGCCAGCAGCTTACTGGGGGTGAACGAGCAGTACTTC. It encodes CASSLLGVNEQYF.

This chain joins TRBV5-4 and TRBJ2-3; D may be TRBD2 (6 bases). The CDR3 sequence is 13 residues long. Germline loops: CDR1 SGHNT, CDR2 YYREEE (reference sequence). Deletions cut 4 bases from V and 9 bases from J, with 15 bases between. Written as DNA, the CDR3 is TGTGCCAGCAGCAGAACGGGTCGGGAGACGCAGTATTTT. Amino acids: CASSRTGRETQYF. The variable domain in full, completed from reference TRBV5-4 and TRBJ2-3, reads ETGVTQSPTHLIKTRGQQVTLRCSSQSGHNTVSWYQQALGQGPQFIFQYYREEENGRGNFPPRFSGLQFPNYSSELNVNALELDDSALYLCASSRTGRETQYFGPGTRLTVL.

J is TRBJ2-6 and V is TRBV15; D may be TRBD1 (6 bases). The V and J ends lost 0 bases and 4 bases respectively, with 10 bases between them. Germline V gene lookup returns CDR1 LNHNV and CDR2 YYDKDF (reference sequence). This CDR3 region has 16 residues. The CDR3 DNA is TGTGCCACCAGCAGAGATCGGACAGTGGGGGCCAACGTCCTGACTTTC. Its protein product is CATSRDRTVGANVLTF.

The rearrangement links TRBV11-2 to TRBJ2-3; no reliable D call. V was trimmed by 5 bases and J by 6 bases, leaving 12 bases between them. The CDR3 extends over 13 amino acids. Germline assignment: CDR1 SGHAT and CDR2 FQNNGV. CDR3 sequence reads: CASSTSLMDTQYF. For the CDR3, the DNA is TGTGCCAGCAGCACCAGTTTAATGGATACGCAGTATTTT.

CDR3 sequence reads: CASSLGLGAVVEETQYF. In DNA form, the CDR3 reads TGCGCCAGCAGCTTGGGCCTGGGGGCGGTGGTTGAAGAGACCCAGTACTTC. This chain links TRBV5-1 with TRBJ2-5; a possible D gene is TRBD1 (6 bases). In germline, CDR1 is SGHRS, CDR2 YFSETQ. The germline V and J ends were trimmed by 0 bases and 3 bases, with 18 bases remaining between them. The CDR3 extends over 17 amino acids.

The V and J genes are TRBV5-4 and TRBJ2-6; D call uncertain. Germline V gives CDR1 SGHNT, CDR2 YYREEE (reference sequence). The CDR3 is 16 amino acids. V was clipped by 8 bases and J by 0 bases, with 15 bases between them. The CDR3 sequence is CASNYWQSSGANVLTF. CDR3 in DNA: TGTGCCAGTAACTATTGGCAGAGCTCTGGGGCCAACGTCCTGACTTTC. The full variable domain, completed using reference TRBV5-4 and TRBJ2-6, is ETGVTQSPTHLIKTRGQQVTLRCSSQSGHNTVSWYQQALGQGPQFIFQYYREEENGRGNFPPRFSGLQFPNYSSELNVNALELDDSALYLCASNYWQSSGANVLTFGAGSRLTVL.

In the case of this clone: Distinct nucleotide sequences in the sample also encode this CDR3. The chain recombines TRBV2 with TRBJ2-7; D is perhaps TRBD1 (6 bases). Germline CDR1 is SNHLY and CDR2 is FYNNEI. CDR3 length: 14 residues. V was clipped by 2 bases and J by 3 bases, with 11 bases between them. CDR3 protein: CASSERQGFYEQYF. DNA for the CDR3: TGTGCCAGCAGTGAACGGCAGGGGTTCTACGAGCAGTACTTC.

The chain has TRBV19 and TRBJ1-3; TRBD1 matches 7 bases. Trimming removed 1 base from V and 3 bases from J; junction bases left unmatched: 3. Germline loops: CDR1 LNHDA, CDR2 SQIVND (reference sequence). The CDR3 consists of 15 residues. The CDR3 sequence: CASSIGDSIGNTIYF. In DNA form, the CDR3 reads TGTGCCAGTAGTATAGGGGACAGCATTGGAAACACCATATATTTT.

CDR3 sequence (DNA): TGTGCCAGCGGGGATGATGGACTGGCGAACACTGAAGCTTTCTTT. Encoded protein: CASGDDGLANTEAFF. The chain is built from TRBV13 and TRBJ1-1; no clear D gene. Germline lookup yields CDR1 PRHDT and CDR2 FYEKMQ (reference sequence). Trimming shortened V by 8 bases and J by 1 base, and 17 bases separated the two germline ends. The CDR3 consists of 15 residues. The full variable domain, in which reference TRBV13 and TRBJ1-1 provide the parts outside the CDR3, is AAGVIQSPRHLIKEKRETATLKCYPIPRHDTVYWYQQGPGQDPQFLISFYEKMQSDKGSIPDRFSAQQFSDYHSELNMSSLELGDSALYFCASGDDGLANTEAFFGQGTRLTVV.

This clone was counted a single time. V gene TRBV6-1 combines with J gene TRBJ2-7; D may be TRBD1 (5 bases). CDR1 MNHNS and CDR2 SASEGT come from the germline V gene. The CDR3 extends over 15 amino acids. V was cut by 8 bases and J by 3 bases, with 20 bases left in between. The CDR3 DNA reads as TGTGCCAGCGGGGCAGGGCCCATAGCCCTCTACGAGCAGTACTTC. Protein product: CASGAGPIALYEQYF.

This clone was counted once. The chain recombines TRBV7-6 with TRBJ2-3, with 9 bases lining up with TRBD2. The CDR3 consists of 16 residues. J gave up 3 bases and V 5 bases, and 9 bases lay outside the gene matches. Germline V gene sequence: CDR1 SGHVS, CDR2 FNYEAQ. DNA for the CDR3: TGTGCCAGCAGCCCTATAGCGGGAGCAGCGACAGATACGCAGTATTTT. Its protein product is CASSPIAGAATDTQYF.